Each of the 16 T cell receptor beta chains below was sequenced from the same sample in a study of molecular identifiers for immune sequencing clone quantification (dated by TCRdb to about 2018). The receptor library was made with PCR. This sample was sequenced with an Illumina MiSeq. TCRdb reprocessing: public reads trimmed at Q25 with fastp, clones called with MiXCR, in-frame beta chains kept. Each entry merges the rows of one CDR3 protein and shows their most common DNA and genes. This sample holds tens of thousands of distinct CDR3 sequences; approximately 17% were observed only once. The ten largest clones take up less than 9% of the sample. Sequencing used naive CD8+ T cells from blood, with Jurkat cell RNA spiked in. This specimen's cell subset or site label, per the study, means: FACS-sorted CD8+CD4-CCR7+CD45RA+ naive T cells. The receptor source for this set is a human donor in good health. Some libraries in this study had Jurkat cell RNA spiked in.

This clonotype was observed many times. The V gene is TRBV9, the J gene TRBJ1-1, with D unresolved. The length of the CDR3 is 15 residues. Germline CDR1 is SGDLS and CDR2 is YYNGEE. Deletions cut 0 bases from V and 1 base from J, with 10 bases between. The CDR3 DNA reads TGTGCCAGCAGCGTAGCTGGCGGAGGGAACACTGAAGCTTTCTTT. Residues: CASSVAGGGNTEAFF.

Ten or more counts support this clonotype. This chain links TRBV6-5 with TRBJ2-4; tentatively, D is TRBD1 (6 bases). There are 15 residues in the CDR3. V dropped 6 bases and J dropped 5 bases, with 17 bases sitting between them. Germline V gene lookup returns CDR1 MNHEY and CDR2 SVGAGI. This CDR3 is CASRLLPGQQNIQYF. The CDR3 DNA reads TGTGCCAGCAGGCTATTACCGGGACAACAAAACATTCAGTACTTC.

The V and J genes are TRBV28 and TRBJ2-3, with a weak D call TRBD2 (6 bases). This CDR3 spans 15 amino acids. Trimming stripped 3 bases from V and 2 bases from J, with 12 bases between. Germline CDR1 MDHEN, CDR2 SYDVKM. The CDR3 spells CASSFLAPTTDTQYF. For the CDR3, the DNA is TGTGCCAGCAGTTTCCTAGCGCCTACCACAGATACGCAGTATTTT.

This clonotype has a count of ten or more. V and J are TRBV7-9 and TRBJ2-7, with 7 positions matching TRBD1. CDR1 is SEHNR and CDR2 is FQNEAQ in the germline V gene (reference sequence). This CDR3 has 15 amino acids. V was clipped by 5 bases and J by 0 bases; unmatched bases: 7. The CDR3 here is CASSRGQIISYEQYF. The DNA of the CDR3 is TGTGCCAGCAGCCGGGGACAGATAATCTCCTACGAGCAGTACTTC.

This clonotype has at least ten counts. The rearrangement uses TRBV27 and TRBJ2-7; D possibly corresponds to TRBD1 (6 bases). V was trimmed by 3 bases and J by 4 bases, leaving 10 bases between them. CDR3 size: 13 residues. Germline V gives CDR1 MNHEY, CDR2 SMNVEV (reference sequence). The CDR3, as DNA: TGTGCCAGCAGTTTGCACGGACAGTACGAGCAGTACTTC. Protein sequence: CASSLHGQYEQYF.

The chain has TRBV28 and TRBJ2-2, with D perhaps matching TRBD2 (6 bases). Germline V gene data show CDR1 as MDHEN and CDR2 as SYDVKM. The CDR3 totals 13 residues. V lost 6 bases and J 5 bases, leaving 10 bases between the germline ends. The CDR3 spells CASSWEETGELFF. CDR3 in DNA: TGTGCCAGCAGCTGGGAGGAAACCGGGGAGCTGTTTTTT.

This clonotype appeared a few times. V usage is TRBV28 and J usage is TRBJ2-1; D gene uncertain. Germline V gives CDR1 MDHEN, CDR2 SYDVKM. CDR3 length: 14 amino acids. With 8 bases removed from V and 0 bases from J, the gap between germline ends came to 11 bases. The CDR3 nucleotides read TGTGCCAGCGCTCCGCTCCGCTCCTACAATGAGCAGTTCTTC. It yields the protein CASAPLRSYNEQFF.

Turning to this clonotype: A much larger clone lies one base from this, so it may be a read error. The CDR3 loop is CVSSLAVPGLGSDF. For the CDR3, the DNA is TGTGTCAGCAGTTTAGCAGTCCCTGGGTTAGGGAGTGATTTT. The chain joins TRBV12-3 or TRBV12-4 to TRBJ2-3; possibly TRBD2 for D (5 bases). CDR3 size: 14 residues.

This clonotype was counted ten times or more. CDR3 bases: TGTGCCAGCAGCTTGATAAATGAGCAGTTCTTC. As protein: CASSLINEQFF. The J gene is TRBJ2-1, the V gene TRBV5-6, with unresolved D. CDR1 is SGHDT, CDR2 YYEEEE, per germline. CDR3 length: 11 amino acids. V was pared by 1 base and J by 7 bases, with 3 bases between.

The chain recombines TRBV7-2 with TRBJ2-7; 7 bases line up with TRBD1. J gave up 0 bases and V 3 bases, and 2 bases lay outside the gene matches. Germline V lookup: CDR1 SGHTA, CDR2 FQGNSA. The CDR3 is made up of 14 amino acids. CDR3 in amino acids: CASSFRDSSYEQYF. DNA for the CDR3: TGTGCCAGCAGCTTTCGGGACAGCTCCTACGAGCAGTACTTC.

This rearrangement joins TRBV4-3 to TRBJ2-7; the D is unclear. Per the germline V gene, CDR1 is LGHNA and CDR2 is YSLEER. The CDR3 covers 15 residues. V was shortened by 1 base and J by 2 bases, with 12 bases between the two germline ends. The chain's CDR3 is CASSQVRGAPYEQYF. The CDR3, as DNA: TGCGCCAGCAGCCAAGTCCGTGGCGCCCCCTACGAGCAGTACTTC.

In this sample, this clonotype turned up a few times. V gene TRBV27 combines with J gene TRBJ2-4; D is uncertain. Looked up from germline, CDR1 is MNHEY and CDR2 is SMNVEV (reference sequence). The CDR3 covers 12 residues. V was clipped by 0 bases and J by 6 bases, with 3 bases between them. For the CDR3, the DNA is TGTGCCAGCAGTTTATCCGGAAACATTCAGTACTTC. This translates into CASSLSGNIQYF.

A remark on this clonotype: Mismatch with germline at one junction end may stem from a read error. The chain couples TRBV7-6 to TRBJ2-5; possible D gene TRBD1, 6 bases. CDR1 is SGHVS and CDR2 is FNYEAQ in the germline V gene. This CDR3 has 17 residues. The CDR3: CAGSSAQEQGLQETQYF. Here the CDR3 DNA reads TGTGCCGGCAGCTCCGCCCAAGAACAGGGTTTACAAGAGACCCAGTACTTC.

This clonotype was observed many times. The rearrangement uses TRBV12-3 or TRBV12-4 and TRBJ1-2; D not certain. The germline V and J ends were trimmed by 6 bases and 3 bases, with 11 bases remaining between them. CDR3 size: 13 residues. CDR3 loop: CASSTPGYYGYTF. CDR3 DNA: TGTGCCAGCAGCACTCCGGGGTACTATGGCTACACCTTC.

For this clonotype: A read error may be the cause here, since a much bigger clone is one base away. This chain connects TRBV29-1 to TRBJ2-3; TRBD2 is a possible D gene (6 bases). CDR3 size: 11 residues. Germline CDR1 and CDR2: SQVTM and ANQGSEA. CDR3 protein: CGAGSTDTQYF. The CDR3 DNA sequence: TGCGGCGCGGGGAGCACAGATACGCAGTATTTT.

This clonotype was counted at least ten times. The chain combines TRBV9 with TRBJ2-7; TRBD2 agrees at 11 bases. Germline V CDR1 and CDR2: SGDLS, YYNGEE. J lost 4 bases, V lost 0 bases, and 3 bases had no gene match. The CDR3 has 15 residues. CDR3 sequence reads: CASSVGGTSGYEQYF. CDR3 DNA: TGTGCCAGCAGCGTAGGGGGGACTAGCGGTTACGAGCAGTACTTC.